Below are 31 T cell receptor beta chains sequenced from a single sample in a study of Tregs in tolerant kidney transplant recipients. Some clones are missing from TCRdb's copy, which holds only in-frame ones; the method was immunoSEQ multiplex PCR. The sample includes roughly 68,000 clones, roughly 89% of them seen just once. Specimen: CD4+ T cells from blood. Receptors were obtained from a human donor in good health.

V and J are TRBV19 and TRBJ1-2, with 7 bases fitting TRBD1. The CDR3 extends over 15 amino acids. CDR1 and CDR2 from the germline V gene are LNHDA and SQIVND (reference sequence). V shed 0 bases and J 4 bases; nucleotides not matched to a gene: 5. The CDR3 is CASSIDPTGPYGYTF. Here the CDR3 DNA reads TGTGCCAGTAGTATAGATCCGACAGGGCCCTATGGCTACACCTTC.

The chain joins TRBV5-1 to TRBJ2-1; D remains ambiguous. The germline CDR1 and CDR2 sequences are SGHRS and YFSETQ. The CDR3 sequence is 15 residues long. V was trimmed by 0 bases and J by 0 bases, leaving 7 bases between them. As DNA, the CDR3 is TGCGCCAGCAGCTTGGCCCTCAGCTCCTACAATGAGCAGTTCTTC. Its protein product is CASSLALSSYNEQFF. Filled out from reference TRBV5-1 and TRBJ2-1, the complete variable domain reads KAGVTQTPRYLIKTRGQQVTLSCSPISGHRSVSWYQQTPGQGLQFLFEYFSETQRNKGNFPGRFSGRQFSNSRSEMNVSTLELGDSALYLCASSLALSSYNEQFFGPGTRLTVL.

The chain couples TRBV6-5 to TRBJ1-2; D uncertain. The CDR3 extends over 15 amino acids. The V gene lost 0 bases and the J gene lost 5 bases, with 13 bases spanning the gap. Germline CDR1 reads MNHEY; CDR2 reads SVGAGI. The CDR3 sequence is CASSYSVSPTYGYTF. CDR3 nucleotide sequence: TGTGCCAGCAGTTACTCGGTTTCCCCTACGTATGGCTACACCTTC.

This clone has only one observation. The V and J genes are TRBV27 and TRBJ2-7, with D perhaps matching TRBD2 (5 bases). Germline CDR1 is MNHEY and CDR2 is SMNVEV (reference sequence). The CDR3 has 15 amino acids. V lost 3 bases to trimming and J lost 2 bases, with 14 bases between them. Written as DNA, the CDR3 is TGTGCCAGCAGTTTTGCCGAGAAACTAGCCTACGAGCAGTACTTC. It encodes CASSFAEKLAYEQYF.

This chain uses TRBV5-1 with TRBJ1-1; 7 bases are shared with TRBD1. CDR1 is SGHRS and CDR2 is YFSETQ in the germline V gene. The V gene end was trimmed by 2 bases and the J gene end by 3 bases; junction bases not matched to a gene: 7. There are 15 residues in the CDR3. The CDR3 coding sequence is TGCGCCAGCAGCTTCGACAGGGCGGGAGACACTGAAGCTTTCTTT. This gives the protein CASSFDRAGDTEAFF.

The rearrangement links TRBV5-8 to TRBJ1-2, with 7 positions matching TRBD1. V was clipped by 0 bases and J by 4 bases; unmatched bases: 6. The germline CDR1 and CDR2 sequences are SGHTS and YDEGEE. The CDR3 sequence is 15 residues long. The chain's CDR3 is CASSLGLQGTYGYTF. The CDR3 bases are TGTGCCAGCAGCTTGGGGTTACAGGGGACCTATGGCTACACCTTC.

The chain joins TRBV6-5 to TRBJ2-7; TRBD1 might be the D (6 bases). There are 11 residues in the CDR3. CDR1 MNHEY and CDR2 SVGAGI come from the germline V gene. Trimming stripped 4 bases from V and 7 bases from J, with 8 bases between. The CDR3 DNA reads TGTGCCAGCAGTTCGACAGGAGAGCAGTACTTC. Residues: CASSSTGEQYF.

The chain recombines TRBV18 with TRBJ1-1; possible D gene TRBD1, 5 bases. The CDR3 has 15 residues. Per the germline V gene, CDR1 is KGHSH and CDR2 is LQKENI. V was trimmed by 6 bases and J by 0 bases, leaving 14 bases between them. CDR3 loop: CASSPSGGVNTEAFF. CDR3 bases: TGTGCCAGCTCCCCTTCGGGGGGAGTGAACACTGAAGCTTTCTTT. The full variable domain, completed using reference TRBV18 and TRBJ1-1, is NAGVMQNPRHLVRRRGQEARLRCSPMKGHSHVYWYRQLPEEGLKFMVYLQKENIIDESGMPKERFSAEFPKEGPSILRIQQVVRGDSAAYFCASSPSGGVNTEAFFGQGTRLTVV.

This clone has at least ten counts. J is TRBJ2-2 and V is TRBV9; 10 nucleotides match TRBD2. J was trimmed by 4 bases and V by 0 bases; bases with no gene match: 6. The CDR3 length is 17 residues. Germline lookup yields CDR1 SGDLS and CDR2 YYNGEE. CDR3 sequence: CASSVGASGSGTGELFF. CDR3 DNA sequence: TGTGCCAGCAGCGTAGGGGCTAGCGGGAGCGGCACCGGGGAGCTGTTTTTT.

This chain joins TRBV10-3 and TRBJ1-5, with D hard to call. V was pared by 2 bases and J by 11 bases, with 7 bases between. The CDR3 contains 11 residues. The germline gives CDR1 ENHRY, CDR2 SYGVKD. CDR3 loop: CAISEGESQHF. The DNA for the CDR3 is TGTGCCATCAGTGAGGGCGAGTCCCAGCATTTT.

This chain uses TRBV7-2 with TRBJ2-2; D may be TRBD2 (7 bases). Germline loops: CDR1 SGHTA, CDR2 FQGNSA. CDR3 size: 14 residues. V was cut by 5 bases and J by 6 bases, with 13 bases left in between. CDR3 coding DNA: TGTGCCAGCAGCCCGGGGGGCCAAGCCGGGGAGCTGTTTTTT. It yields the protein CASSPGGQAGELFF.

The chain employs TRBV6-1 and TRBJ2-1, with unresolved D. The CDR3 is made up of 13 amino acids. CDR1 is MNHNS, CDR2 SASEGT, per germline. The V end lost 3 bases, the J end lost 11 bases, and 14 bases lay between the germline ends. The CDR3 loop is CASSDPTSEKQFF. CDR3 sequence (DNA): TGTGCCAGCAGTGATCCGACAAGCGAAAAGCAGTTCTTC.

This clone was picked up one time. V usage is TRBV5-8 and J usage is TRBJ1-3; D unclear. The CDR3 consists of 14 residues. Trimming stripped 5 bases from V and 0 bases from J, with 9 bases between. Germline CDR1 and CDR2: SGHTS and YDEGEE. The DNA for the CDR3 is TGTGCCAGCAGTTCGAGTCCCTCTGGAAACACCATATATTTT. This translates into CASSSSPSGNTIYF.

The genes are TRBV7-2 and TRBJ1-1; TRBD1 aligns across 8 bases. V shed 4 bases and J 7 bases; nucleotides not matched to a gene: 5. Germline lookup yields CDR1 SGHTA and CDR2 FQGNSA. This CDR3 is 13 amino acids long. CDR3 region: CASSSRQGIEAFF. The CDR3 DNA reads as TGTGCCAGCAGCTCCCGACAGGGGATTGAAGCTTTCTTT.

The CDR3 region has the DNA TGTGCCAGCAGCCATACGGGGGGAGGGCGTTTAGACATTCAGTACTTC. It translates to CASSHTGGGRLDIQYF. This chain links TRBV11-2 with TRBJ2-4; 7 nucleotides match TRBD2. CDR1 is SGHAT, CDR2 FQNNGV, per germline. This CDR3 comprises 16 residues. J lost 8 bases, V lost 5 bases, and 15 bases had no gene match.

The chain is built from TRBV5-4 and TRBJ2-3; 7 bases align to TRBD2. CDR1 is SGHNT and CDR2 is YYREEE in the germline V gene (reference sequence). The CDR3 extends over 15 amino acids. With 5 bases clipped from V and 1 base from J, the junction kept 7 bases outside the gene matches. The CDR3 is CASRWDYQGTDTQYF. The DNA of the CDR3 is TGTGCCAGCAGATGGGACTACCAGGGCACAGATACGCAGTATTTT.

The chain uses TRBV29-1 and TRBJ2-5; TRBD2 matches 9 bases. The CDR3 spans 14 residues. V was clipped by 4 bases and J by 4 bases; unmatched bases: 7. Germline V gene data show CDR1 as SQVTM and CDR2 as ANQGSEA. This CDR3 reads CSVVRRGGIETQYF. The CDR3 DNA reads TGCAGCGTTGTCAGGCGGGGGGGAATAGAGACCCAGTACTTC.

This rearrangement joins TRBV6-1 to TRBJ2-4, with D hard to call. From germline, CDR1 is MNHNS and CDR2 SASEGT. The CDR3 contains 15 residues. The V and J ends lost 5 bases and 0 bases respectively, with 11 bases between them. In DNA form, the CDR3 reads TGTGCCAGCAGTAGTCCACAGCTAGCCAAAAACATTCAGTACTTC. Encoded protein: CASSSPQLAKNIQYF.

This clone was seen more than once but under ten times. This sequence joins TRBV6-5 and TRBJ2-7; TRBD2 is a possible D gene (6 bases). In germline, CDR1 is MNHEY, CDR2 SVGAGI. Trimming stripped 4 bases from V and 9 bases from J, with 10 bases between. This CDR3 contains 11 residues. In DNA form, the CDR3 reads TGTGCCAGCAGTTCGATGGGGGGGCAGTACTTC. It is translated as CASSSMGGQYF.

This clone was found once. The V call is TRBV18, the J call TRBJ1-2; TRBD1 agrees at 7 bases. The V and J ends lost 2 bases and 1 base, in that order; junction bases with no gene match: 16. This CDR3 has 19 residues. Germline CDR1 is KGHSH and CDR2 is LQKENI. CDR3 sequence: CASSPSPRDSSNLNYGYTF. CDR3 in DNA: TGTGCCAGCTCACCATCCCCCCGGGACAGTTCCAATCTTAACTATGGCTACACCTTC. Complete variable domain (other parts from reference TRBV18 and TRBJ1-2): NAGVMQNPRHLVRRRGQEARLRCSPMKGHSHVYWYRQLPEEGLKFMVYLQKENIIDESGMPKERFSAEFPKEGPSILRIQQVVRGDSAAYFCASSPSPRDSSNLNYGYTFGSGTRLTVV.

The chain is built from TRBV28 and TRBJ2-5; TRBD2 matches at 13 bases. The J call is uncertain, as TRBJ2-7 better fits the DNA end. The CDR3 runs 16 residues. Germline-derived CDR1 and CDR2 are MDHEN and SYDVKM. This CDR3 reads CASSPRTSGSSYEQYF. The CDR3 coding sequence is TGTGCCAGCAGCCCTAGGACTAGCGGGAGCTCCTACGAGCAGTACTTC.

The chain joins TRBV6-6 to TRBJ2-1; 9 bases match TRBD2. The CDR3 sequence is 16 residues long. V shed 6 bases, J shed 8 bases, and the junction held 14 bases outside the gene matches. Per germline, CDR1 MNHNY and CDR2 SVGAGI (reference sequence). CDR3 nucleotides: TGTGCCAGCAGCCCTAGCGGGGTTCGGGTTTGGGATGAGCAGTTCTTC. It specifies CASSPSGVRVWDEQFF.

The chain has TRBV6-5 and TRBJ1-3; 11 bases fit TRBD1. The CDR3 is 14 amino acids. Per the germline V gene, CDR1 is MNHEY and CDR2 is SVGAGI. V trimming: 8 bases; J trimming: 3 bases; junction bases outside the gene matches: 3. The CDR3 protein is CASRTGGSGNTIYF. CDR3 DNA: TGTGCCAGCCGGACAGGGGGCAGTGGAAACACCATATATTTT.

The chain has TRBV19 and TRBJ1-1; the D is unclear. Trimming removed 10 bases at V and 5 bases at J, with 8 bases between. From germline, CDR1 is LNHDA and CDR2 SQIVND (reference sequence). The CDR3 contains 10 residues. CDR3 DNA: TGTGCCAACCAGGCAACTGAAGCTTTCTTT. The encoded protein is CANQATEAFF.

The CDR3 DNA follows: TGTGCCAGCAGCTTTGGAACGAACACTGAAGCTTTCTTT. Translating gives CASSFGTNTEAFF. This rearrangement joins TRBV7-2 to TRBJ1-1; D is undetermined. Germline V lookup: CDR1 SGHTA, CDR2 FQGNSA. The CDR3 extends over 13 amino acids. The V and J ends lost 3 bases and 1 base respectively, with 6 bases between them.

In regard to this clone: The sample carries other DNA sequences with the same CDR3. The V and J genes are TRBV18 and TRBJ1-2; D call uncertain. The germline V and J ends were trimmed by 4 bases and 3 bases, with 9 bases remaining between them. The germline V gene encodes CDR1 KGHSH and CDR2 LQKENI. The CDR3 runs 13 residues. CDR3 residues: CASSLESYYGYTF. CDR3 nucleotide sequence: TGTGCCAGCTCACTGGAGTCCTACTATGGCTACACCTTC.

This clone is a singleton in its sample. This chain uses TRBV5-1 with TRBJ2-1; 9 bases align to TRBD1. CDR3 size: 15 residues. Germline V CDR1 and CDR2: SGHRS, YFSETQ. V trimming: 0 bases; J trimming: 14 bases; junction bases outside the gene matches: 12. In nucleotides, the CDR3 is TGCGCCAGCAGCTTGGGGCAAATATTCCGGGACAGGGAGTTCTTC. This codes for CASSLGQIFRDREFF.

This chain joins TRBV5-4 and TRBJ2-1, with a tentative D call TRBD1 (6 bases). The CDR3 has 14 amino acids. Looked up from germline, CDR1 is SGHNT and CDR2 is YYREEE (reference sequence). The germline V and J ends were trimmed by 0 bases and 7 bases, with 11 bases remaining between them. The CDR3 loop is CASSLGQVGNEQFF. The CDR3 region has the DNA TGTGCCAGCAGCTTGGGACAGGTCGGTAATGAGCAGTTCTTC.

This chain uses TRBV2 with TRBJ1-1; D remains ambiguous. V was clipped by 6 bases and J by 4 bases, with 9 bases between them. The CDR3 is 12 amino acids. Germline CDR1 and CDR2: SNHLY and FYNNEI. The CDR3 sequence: CASRRGSTEAFF. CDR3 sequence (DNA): TGTGCCAGCAGGAGAGGGAGCACTGAAGCTTTCTTT. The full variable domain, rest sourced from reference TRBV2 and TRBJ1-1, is EPEVTQTPSHQVTQMGQEVILRCVPISNHLYFYWYRQILGQKVEFLVSFYNNEISEKSEIFDDQFSVERPDGSNFTLKIRSTKLEDSAMYFCASRRGSTEAFFGQGTRLTVV.

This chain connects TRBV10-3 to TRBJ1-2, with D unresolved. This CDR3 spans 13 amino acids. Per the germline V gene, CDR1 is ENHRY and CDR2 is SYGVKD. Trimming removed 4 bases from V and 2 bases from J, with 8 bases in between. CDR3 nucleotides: TGTGCCATCAGTGGGGTACAAAACTATGGCTACACCTTC. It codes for CAISGVQNYGYTF.

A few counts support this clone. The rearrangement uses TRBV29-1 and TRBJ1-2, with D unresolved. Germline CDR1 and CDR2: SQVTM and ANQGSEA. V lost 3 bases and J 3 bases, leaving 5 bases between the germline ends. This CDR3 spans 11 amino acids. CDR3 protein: CSVDKHYGYTF. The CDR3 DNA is TGCAGCGTTGACAAGCACTATGGCTACACCTTC.